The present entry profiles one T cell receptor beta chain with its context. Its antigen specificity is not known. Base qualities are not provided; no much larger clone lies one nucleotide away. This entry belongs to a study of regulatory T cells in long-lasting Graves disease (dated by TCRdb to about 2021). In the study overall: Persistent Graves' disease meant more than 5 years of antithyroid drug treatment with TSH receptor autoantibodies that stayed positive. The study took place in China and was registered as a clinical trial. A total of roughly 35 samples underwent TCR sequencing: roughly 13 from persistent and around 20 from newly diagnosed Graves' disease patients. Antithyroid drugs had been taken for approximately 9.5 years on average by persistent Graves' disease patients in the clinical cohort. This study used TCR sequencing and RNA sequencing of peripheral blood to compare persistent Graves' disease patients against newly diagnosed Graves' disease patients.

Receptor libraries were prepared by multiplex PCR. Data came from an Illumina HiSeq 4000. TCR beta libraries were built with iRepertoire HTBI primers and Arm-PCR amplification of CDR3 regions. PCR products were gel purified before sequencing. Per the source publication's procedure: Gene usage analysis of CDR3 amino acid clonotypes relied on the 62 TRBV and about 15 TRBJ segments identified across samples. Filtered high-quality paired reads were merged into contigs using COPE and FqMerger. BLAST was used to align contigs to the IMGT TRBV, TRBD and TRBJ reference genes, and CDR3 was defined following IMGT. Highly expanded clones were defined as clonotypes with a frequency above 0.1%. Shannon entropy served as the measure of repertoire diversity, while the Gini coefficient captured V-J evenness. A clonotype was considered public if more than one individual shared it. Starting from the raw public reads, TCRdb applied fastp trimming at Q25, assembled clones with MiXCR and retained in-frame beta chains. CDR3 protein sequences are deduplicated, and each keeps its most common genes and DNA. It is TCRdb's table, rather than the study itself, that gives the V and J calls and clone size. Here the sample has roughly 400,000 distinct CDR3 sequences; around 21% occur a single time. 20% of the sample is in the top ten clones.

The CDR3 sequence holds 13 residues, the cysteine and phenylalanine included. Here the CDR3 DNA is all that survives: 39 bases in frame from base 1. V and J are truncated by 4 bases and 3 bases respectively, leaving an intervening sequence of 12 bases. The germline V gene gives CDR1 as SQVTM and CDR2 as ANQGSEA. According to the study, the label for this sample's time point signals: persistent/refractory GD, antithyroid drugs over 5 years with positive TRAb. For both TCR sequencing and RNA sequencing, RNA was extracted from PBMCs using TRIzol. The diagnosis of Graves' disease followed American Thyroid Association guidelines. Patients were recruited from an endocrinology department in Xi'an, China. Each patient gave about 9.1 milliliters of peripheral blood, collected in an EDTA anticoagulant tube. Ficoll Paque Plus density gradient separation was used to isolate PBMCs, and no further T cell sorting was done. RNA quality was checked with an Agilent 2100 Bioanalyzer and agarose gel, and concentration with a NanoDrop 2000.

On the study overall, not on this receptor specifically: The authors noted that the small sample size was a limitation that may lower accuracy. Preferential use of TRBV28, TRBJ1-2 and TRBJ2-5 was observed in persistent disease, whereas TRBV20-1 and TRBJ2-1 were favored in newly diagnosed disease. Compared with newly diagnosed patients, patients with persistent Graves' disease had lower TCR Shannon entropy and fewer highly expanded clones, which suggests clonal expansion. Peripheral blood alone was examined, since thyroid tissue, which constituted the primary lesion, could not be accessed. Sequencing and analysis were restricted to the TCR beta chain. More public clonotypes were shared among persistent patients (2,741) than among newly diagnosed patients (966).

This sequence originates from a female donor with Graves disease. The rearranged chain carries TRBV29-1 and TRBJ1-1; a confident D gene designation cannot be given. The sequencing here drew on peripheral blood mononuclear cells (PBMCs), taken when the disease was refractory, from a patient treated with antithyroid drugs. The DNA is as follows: TGCAGCGTTGTATCCATTCCCTACACTGAAGCTTTCTTT. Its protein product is CSVVSIPYTEAFF. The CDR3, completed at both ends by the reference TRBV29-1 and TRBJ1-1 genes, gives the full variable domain SAVISQKPSRDICQRGTSLTIQCQVDSQVTMMFWYRQQPGQSLTLIATANQGSEATYESGFVIDKFPISRPNLTFSTLTVSNMSPEDSSIYLCSVVSIPYTEAFFGQGTRLTVV.